This is a list of T cell receptor beta chains from one sample in a study of cytomegalovirus exposure and HLA in healthy donors. TCRdb's copy holds only in-frame clones and misses some; the assay was immunoSEQ multiplex PCR. The repertoire holds 100,000 to 150,000 clones, with around 73% as singletons. Sequencing was performed on PBMCs. The receptors were gathered from a man between 60 and 75 years old in good health and CMV-seropositive. Each CDR3 is given with its conserved first and last residue. The order of the fields is J gene, clone size, V gene, D gene, CDR3 DNA, CDR3 protein. D genes are given only for firm matches. Clone size is not always given. Where it is, it says once, few, many or a class for expanded clones.

j_gene: TRBJ2-2; abundance: -; v_gene: TRBV9; d_gene: -; CDR3nt: TGTGCCAGCAGCGTAGGATTAGCGTCGAACACCGGGGAGCTGTTTTTT; CDR3aa: CASSVGLASNTGELFF
j_gene: TRBJ1-4; abundance: -; v_gene: TRBV28; d_gene: -; CDR3nt: TGTGCCAGCAGCCCGGGGGGGGCGTGGGAAAAACTGTTTTTT; CDR3aa: CASSPGGAWEKLFF
j_gene: TRBJ1-5; abundance: -; v_gene: TRBV27; d_gene: -; CDR3nt: TGTGCCAGCAGTTTATCGATCCGGTATAGCAATCAGCCCCAGCATTTT; CDR3aa: CASSLSIRYSNQPQHF
j_gene: TRBJ2-1; abundance: once; v_gene: TRBV5-1; d_gene: TRBD2; CDR3nt: TGCGCCAGCAGCCGGGGGGGCGGGGATGAGCAGTTCTTC; CDR3aa: CASSRGGGDEQFF
j_gene: TRBJ2-7; abundance: few; v_gene: TRBV13; d_gene: TRBD2; CDR3nt: TGTGCCAGCAGCCTGGGGGTCGGGAGGGCTTACGAGCAGTACTTC; CDR3aa: CASSLGVGRAYEQYF
j_gene: TRBJ2-1; abundance: -; v_gene: TRBV29-1; d_gene: -; CDR3nt: TGCAGCGTTAGGGGGTCGGACAATGAGCAGTTCTTC; CDR3aa: CSVRGSDNEQFF
j_gene: TRBJ2-3; abundance: -; v_gene: TRBV19; d_gene: -; CDR3nt: TGTGCCAGCGAAAACCGGGGGGATACGCAGTATTTT; CDR3aa: CASENRGDTQYF
j_gene: TRBJ2-3; abundance: -; v_gene: TRBV6-1; d_gene: TRBD2; CDR3nt: TGTGCCAGCAGTGAAGCAGCTAGCGGGGGCTCAGATACGCAGTATTTT; CDR3aa: CASSEAASGGSDTQYF
j_gene: TRBJ1-1; abundance: -; v_gene: TRBV4-1; d_gene: TRBD1; CDR3nt: TGCGCCAGCAGCCACCCCAGGGGGCCGAGCACTGAAGCTTTCTTT; CDR3aa: CASSHPRGPSTEAFF
j_gene: TRBJ1-5; abundance: -; v_gene: TRBV2; d_gene: -; CDR3nt: TGTGCCAGCAGTGGGACAGGCAATCAGCCCCAGCATTTT; CDR3aa: CASSGTGNQPQHF
j_gene: TRBJ2-3; abundance: few; v_gene: TRBV7-9; d_gene: -; CDR3nt: TGTGCCAGCAGCCCCCGACAGAAAACCTTCACAGATACGCAGTATTTT; CDR3aa: CASSPRQKTFTDTQYF
j_gene: TRBJ1-2; abundance: few; v_gene: TRBV6-5; d_gene: -; CDR3nt: TGTGCCAGCAGGGAGGGGGGGTCGGCTAACTATGGCTACACCTTC; CDR3aa: CASREGGSANYGYTF
j_gene: TRBJ1-2; abundance: few; v_gene: TRBV6-5; d_gene: -; CDR3nt: TGTGCCAGCATGCCCAGGTACCTCTATGGCTACACCTTC; CDR3aa: CASMPRYLYGYTF
j_gene: TRBJ1-6; abundance: -; v_gene: TRBV19; d_gene: -; CDR3nt: TGTGCCAGTAGTATACGGGGGAAGACACCCCTCCACTTT; CDR3aa: CASSIRGKTPLHF
j_gene: TRBJ2-1; abundance: -; v_gene: TRBV25-1; d_gene: TRBD2; CDR3nt: TGTGCCAGCATGGGACTAGCGGGGGTGAATGAGCAGTTCTTC; CDR3aa: CASMGLAGVNEQFF
j_gene: TRBJ2-1; abundance: -; v_gene: TRBV5-4; d_gene: TRBD2; CDR3nt: TGTGCCAGCAGCTTGTATAGCGGGGGGGCCATCGATGAGCAGTTCTTC; CDR3aa: CASSLYSGGAIDEQFF
j_gene: TRBJ1-6; abundance: -; v_gene: TRBV6-5; d_gene: TRBD1; CDR3nt: TGTGCCAGCAGTTACTCAACAGGGGCCGGATCACCCCTCCACTTT; CDR3aa: CASSYSTGAGSPLHF
j_gene: TRBJ1-2; abundance: -; v_gene: TRBV2; d_gene: -; CDR3nt: TGTGCCAGCAGCGTCACAGTTTATGGCTACACCTTC; CDR3aa: CASSVTVYGYTF
j_gene: TRBJ1-5; abundance: -; v_gene: TRBV6-1; d_gene: -; CDR3nt: TGTGCCAGCACCAGGGCAAATCAGCCCCAGCATTTT; CDR3aa: CASTRANQPQHF
j_gene: TRBJ1-1; abundance: once; v_gene: TRBV5-1; d_gene: -; CDR3nt: TGCGCCAGCAGCTTGGCCCATGGAGCGGGGGGAGCTTTCTTT; CDR3aa: CASSLAHGAGGAFF
j_gene: TRBJ1-4; abundance: -; v_gene: TRBV4-2; d_gene: TRBD1; CDR3nt: TGTGCCAGCAGCCAAAAGTCGACAGGGGGCTTTCGTACTAATGAAAAACTGTTTTTT; CDR3aa: CASSQKSTGGFRTNEKLFF
j_gene: TRBJ2-7; abundance: -; v_gene: TRBV11-3; d_gene: TRBD2; CDR3nt: TGTGCCAGCAGCTCCGGGGGGAGCTCCTACGAGCAGTACTTC; CDR3aa: CASSSGGSSYEQYF